This entry features one T cell receptor (beta chain) sequence. CDR3 size: 13 residues. V was trimmed by 1 base and J by 6 bases, leaving 10 bases between them. In germline, CDR1 is SGHNT, CDR2 YENEEA. These data belong to a study of blood T cell repertoires in COVID-19. Ages ranged from about 18 to 89 years, with residence in 20 to 30 US areas. Each participant's cohort was designated according to participant-reported clinical history. Method: immunoSEQ multiplex PCR; TCRdb's copy keeps in-frame clones and lacks some. The table records around 220,000 clones, around 81% of them present only once. This receptor was identified in a woman aged 40 to 50 with acute COVID-19. Material: PBMCs or T cells enriched from blood (not recorded which). This chain joins TRBV11-3 and TRBJ2-7; maybe TRBD1 (5 bases). CDR3: CASSLVGAGEQYF. CDR3 in DNA: TGTGCCAGCAGCTTAGTAGGGGCCGGCGAGCAGTACTTC.